This T cell receptor beta chain was identified in a study of blood T cell dynamics during melanoma immunotherapy. Study as a whole: First-line therapy was either pembrolizumab or nivolumab with ipilimumab for metastatic melanoma.

Remarks on this clone: Its antigen is unidentified.

A fixed DNA input of 300 to 350 ng was used per bulk PBMC sample. TCRdb keeps only in-frame clones here, not all; method: immunoSEQ multiplex PCR. This table has about 24,000 clones, approximately 90% appearing once. Study-level results: It remained unknown if the driving T cell clones were melanoma-specific.

Time point in this sample: pre-treatment baseline. This sample comprised blood, obtained from a patient treated with checkpoint blockade. This TCR was sampled from a human donor with melanoma.

The CDR3 reads CASGGSAETGELFF. The CDR3 DNA sequence: TGTGCCAGCGGGGGGAGCGCGGAGACCGGGGAGCTGTTTTTT. The chain links TRBV2 to TRBJ2-2, with D perhaps matching TRBD2 (6 bases). The germline V and J ends were trimmed by 8 bases and 5 bases, with 15 bases remaining between them. Looked up from germline, CDR1 is SNHLY and CDR2 is FYNNEI. The CDR3 consists of 14 residues.